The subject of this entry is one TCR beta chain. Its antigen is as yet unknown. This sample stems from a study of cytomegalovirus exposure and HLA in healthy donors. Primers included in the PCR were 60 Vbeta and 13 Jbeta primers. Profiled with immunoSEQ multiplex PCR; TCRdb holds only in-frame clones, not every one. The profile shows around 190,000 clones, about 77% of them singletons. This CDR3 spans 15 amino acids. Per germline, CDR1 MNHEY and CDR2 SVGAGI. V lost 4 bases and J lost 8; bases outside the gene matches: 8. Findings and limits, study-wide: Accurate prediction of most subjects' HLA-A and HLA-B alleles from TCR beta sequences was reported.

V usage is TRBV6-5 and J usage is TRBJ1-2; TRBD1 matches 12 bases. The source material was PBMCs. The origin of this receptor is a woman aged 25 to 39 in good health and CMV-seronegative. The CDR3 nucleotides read TGTGCCAGCAGTTCCCCGGGACAGGGGGCTGGCGGCTACACCTTC. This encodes CASSSPGQGAGGYTF.